Listed below are T cell receptor beta chains from one sample, sequenced in a study of blood T cell repertoires in COVID-19. The data were produced by immunoSEQ multiplex PCR, yet TCRdb's version contains in-frame clones alone and is incomplete. The repertoire holds fewer than 130,000 clones, with around 89% as singletons. Sample: peripheral blood. Source of these receptors: a woman between 50 and 59 years old with acute or convalescent COVID-19. CDR3s include the opening cysteine and the closing phenylalanine or tryptophan. Clone size is given for some rows only: seen once, a few or many times, or a class if the clone is expanded.

abundance: .
j_gene: TRBJ2-7
v_gene: TRBV28
CDR3aa: CASNDRAYEQYF

abundance: .
j_gene: TRBJ2-1
v_gene: TRBV6-5
CDR3aa: CASSYSGGGDEQFF

abundance: .
j_gene: TRBJ1-2
v_gene: TRBV30
CDR3aa: CAWSVQGVGYTF

abundance: .
j_gene: TRBJ2-7
v_gene: TRBV28
CDR3aa: CASSSVFRSYEQYF

abundance: .
j_gene: TRBJ1-6
v_gene: TRBV7-8
CDR3aa: CASSLGGDRASPLHF

abundance: .
j_gene: TRBJ1-1
v_gene: TRBV29-1
CDR3aa: CRAHVNTEAFF

abundance: few
j_gene: TRBJ2-1
v_gene: TRBV12-3/TRBV12-4
CDR3aa: CASRLAGYNEQFF

abundance: .
j_gene: TRBJ2-7
v_gene: TRBV10-1
CDR3aa: CASSESGGYHLGGDRREQYF

abundance: .
j_gene: TRBJ2-5
v_gene: TRBV14
CDR3aa: CASSQGTGTGSQETQYF

abundance: once
j_gene: TRBJ2-7
v_gene: TRBV6-6
CDR3aa: CASSSSGGKLYEQYF

abundance: .
j_gene: TRBJ1-3
v_gene: TRBV5-1
CDR3aa: CASSLAGSSGNTIYF

abundance: .
j_gene: TRBJ2-7
v_gene: TRBV19
CDR3aa: CASSIHETGLYEQYF

abundance: .
j_gene: TRBJ2-7
v_gene: TRBV29-1
CDR3aa: CSSSSGRLTYEQYF

abundance: .
j_gene: TRBJ2-7
v_gene: TRBV28
CDR3aa: CASSPGGGAGVVGEQYF

abundance: .
j_gene: TRBJ1-3
v_gene: TRBV18
CDR3aa: CASSPPGTGVGNTIYF

abundance: .
j_gene: TRBJ2-3
v_gene: TRBV5-1
CDR3aa: CASSLVGGGTGDTQYF

abundance: .
j_gene: TRBJ2-3
v_gene: TRBV4-1
CDR3aa: CASSQGGWSGRTTDTQYF

abundance: .
j_gene: TRBJ2-2
v_gene: TRBV5-1
CDR3aa: CASSLRDRATGELFF

abundance: .
j_gene: TRBJ2-7
v_gene: TRBV7-2
CDR3aa: CASSSLTRDYLYEQYF

abundance: few
j_gene: TRBJ2-7
v_gene: TRBV4-1
CDR3aa: CASSQATGYSYEQYF

abundance: .
j_gene: TRBJ2-2
v_gene: TRBV2
CDR3aa: CASSGGNTGELFF

abundance: once
j_gene: TRBJ1-4
v_gene: TRBV28
CDR3aa: CASSGFQGLGEKLFF

abundance: few
j_gene: TRBJ1-6
v_gene: TRBV19
CDR3aa: CASSIAGVDNSPLHF

abundance: .
j_gene: TRBJ1-1
v_gene: TRBV18
CDR3aa: CASSADRKNTEAFF

abundance: .
j_gene: TRBJ2-7
v_gene: TRBV6-1
CDR3aa: CASSEGPGKRDEQYF

abundance: medium-sized
j_gene: TRBJ2-7
v_gene: TRBV9
CDR3aa: CASSNLGPEQYF

abundance: .
j_gene: TRBJ1-1
v_gene: TRBV10-3
CDR3aa: CAISSTGGTEAFF

abundance: .
j_gene: TRBJ2-3
v_gene: TRBV6-4
CDR3aa: CASSDSGSLGDTQYF

abundance: once
j_gene: TRBJ2-7
v_gene: TRBV6-5
CDR3aa: CASRDPGPPYEQYF

abundance: .
j_gene: TRBJ1-5
v_gene: TRBV10-3
CDR3aa: CAISESLGINQPQHF

abundance: .
j_gene: TRBJ2-7
v_gene: TRBV7-9
CDR3aa: CASSFPTSTEQYF

abundance: .
j_gene: TRBJ2-3
v_gene: TRBV7-2
CDR3aa: CASSLVNLFRGRVADTQYF

abundance: .
j_gene: TRBJ1-6
v_gene: TRBV6-5
CDR3aa: CASSRPKRIGSPLHF

abundance: .
j_gene: TRBJ2-3
v_gene: TRBV11-3
CDR3aa: CASSLDSIETQYF

abundance: .
j_gene: TRBJ1-5
v_gene: TRBV7-8
CDR3aa: CATRLGGGQVREPQHF

abundance: .
j_gene: TRBJ1-5
v_gene: TRBV6-5
CDR3aa: CASSTDREAQHF

abundance: .
j_gene: TRBJ2-5
v_gene: TRBV11-3
CDR3aa: CASSQGLAGGETQYF

abundance: few
j_gene: TRBJ1-2
v_gene: TRBV7-2
CDR3aa: CASSDTGARGYTF

abundance: .
j_gene: TRBJ1-5
v_gene: TRBV18
CDR3aa: CASSPPGGRQPQHF

abundance: .
j_gene: TRBJ2-1
v_gene: TRBV19
CDR3aa: CASQTGGLSYNEQFF

abundance: once
j_gene: TRBJ2-7
v_gene: TRBV3-1/TRBV3-2
CDR3aa: CASSRTSGTYEQYF

abundance: .
j_gene: TRBJ2-1
v_gene: TRBV6-6
CDR3aa: CASSNGLAGAGEQFF

abundance: .
j_gene: TRBJ2-7
v_gene: TRBV5-1
CDR3aa: CASSLALASNDEQYF

abundance: .
j_gene: TRBJ2-1
v_gene: TRBV7-2
CDR3aa: CASSLGASAYNEQFF

abundance: few
j_gene: TRBJ2-1
v_gene: TRBV10-3
CDR3aa: CAISDVDEQFF

abundance: .
j_gene: TRBJ2-7
v_gene: TRBV27
CDR3aa: CASSSPARQGSHEQYF

abundance: .
j_gene: TRBJ2-2
v_gene: TRBV2
CDR3aa: CASSERSGRAIGELFF

abundance: .
j_gene: TRBJ2-7
v_gene: TRBV18
CDR3aa: CASSPLRGHEQYF

abundance: .
j_gene: TRBJ2-2
v_gene: TRBV5-1
CDR3aa: CASSSPGRAHGELFF

abundance: .
j_gene: TRBJ2-7
v_gene: TRBV19
CDR3aa: CASSRTGASYEQYF

abundance: .
j_gene: TRBJ1-5
v_gene: TRBV28
CDR3aa: CASSLQVTGNQPQHF

abundance: .
j_gene: TRBJ2-1
v_gene: TRBV7-7
CDR3aa: CASSSSLTGQGTNEQFF

abundance: .
j_gene: TRBJ2-3
v_gene: TRBV3-1/TRBV3-2
CDR3aa: CASSQYRGLTDTQYF

abundance: .
j_gene: TRBJ2-3
v_gene: TRBV5-1
CDR3aa: CASSPTVGPDTQYF